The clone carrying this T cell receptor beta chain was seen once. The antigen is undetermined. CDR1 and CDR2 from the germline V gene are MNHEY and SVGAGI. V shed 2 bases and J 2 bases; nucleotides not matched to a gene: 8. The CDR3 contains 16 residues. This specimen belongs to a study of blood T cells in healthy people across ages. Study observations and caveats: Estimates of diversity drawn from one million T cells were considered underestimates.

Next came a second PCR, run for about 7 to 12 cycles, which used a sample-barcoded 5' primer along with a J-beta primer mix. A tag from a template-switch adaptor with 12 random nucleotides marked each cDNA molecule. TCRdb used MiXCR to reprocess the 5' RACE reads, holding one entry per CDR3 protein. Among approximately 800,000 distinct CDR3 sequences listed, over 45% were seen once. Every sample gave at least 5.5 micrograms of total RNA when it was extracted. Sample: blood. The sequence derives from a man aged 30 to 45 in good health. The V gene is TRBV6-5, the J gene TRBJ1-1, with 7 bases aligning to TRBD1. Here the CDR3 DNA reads TGTGCCAGCAGTTACCACAGCCGGGACAGCAACACTGAAGCTTTCTTT. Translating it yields CASSYHSRDSNTEAFF.